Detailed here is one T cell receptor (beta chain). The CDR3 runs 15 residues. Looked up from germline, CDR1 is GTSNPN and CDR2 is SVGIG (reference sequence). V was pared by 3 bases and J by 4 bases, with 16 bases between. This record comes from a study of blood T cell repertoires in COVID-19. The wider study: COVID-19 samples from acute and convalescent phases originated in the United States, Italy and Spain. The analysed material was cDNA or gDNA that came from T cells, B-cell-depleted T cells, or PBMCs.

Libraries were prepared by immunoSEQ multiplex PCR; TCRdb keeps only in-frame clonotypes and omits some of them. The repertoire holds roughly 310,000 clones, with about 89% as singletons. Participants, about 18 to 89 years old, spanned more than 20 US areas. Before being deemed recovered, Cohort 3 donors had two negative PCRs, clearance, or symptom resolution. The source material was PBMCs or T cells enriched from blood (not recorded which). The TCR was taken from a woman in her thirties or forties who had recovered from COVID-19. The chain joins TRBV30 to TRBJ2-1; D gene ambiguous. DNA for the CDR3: TGTGCCTGGAGCCTCTTGGCAGGAACTTACAATGAGCAGTTCTTC. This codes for CAWSLLAGTYNEQFF.